The clone carrying this T cell receptor (beta chain) was observed a handful of times. RNA transcripts provided the template for amplifying TCR beta CDR3 regions. Second-round multiplex PCR came after first-round RT-PCR with HTBI primers. TCRdb independently ran MiXCR on the multiplex PCR reads; one entry per CDR3 protein. The sample has 580,000 or so distinct CDR3 sequences, 39% seen once. The data stem from a study of Graves' ophthalmopathy and Graves' hyperthyroidism. Trimming at V came to 7 bases and at J to 4 bases, leaving 5 bases not matched to a gene. The CDR3 length is 14 residues. The germline V gene encodes CDR1 SGHRS and CDR2 YFSETQ.

The sample taken for sequencing was peripheral blood or thyroid tissue (not recorded which). This TCR was sampled from an adult man with Graves' hyperthyroidism. The chain recombines TRBV5-1 with TRBJ2-3, with 11 positions matching TRBD2. The CDR3 DNA follows: TGCGCCAGCGTTAGCGGGAGGGCCTCAGATACGCAGTATTTT. This translates into CASVSGRASDTQYF.